The 20 T cell receptor beta chains reported below all come from one sample, sequenced in a study of response to subunit inactivated influenza vaccine. TCRdb recomputed calls from the RT-PCR reads with MiXCR, one row per CDR3 protein. This sample yields over 650,000 distinct CDR3 sequences, of which about a fifth are seen a single time; 9.5% to 13% belongs to the top ten. Sample: PBMCs from blood, taken around 5 days after vaccination. These receptors originate from a man aged 45 to 65 who received an inactivated influenza vaccine.

The V call is TRBV6-2 or TRBV6-3, the J call TRBJ2-5; a possible D gene is TRBD1 (5 bases). Germline CDR1 and CDR2: MNHEY and SVGEGT. V gave up 6 bases and J gave up 5 bases, with 16 bases separating them. The CDR3 covers 14 residues. The CDR3 bases are TGTGCCAGCAGCCATACCAGGGTATTTGAGACCCAGTACTTC. Protein: CASSHTRVFETQYF.

This clonotype showed up just a few times. V gene TRBV12-3 or TRBV12-4 combines with J gene TRBJ2-1, with D possibly TRBD1 on 5 matching bases. The CDR3 consists of 14 residues. Trimming shortened V by 0 bases and J by 6 bases, and 9 bases separated the two germline ends. This chain's CDR3 is CASSLAHTGNEQFF. DNA for the CDR3: TGTGCCAGCAGTTTAGCGCACACAGGCAATGAGCAGTTCTTC.

The J gene is TRBJ2-3, the V gene TRBV4-2, with 11 bases that match TRBD2. Germline V gene data show CDR1 as LGHNA and CDR2 as YNFKEQ. V trimming: 0 bases; J trimming: 0 bases; junction bases outside the gene matches: 5. The length of the CDR3 is 18 residues. The DNA of the CDR3 is TGTGCCAGCAGCCAAGACTGGGCTAGCGGGAGGAGCACAGATACGCAGTATTTT. Amino acids: CASSQDWASGRSTDTQYF.

V and J are TRBV7-2 and TRBJ2-3; tentative D call: TRBD2 (8 bases). Trimming pared 7 bases from V and 7 bases from J, leaving 21 bases between. The V gene's germline CDR1 is SGHTA and CDR2 FQGNSA. The CDR3 runs to 15 residues. CDR3 region: CASNRQGLDVNTQYF. The CDR3 nucleotides are TGTGCCAGCAACCGACAGGGACTAGATGTGAATACGCAGTATTTT.

This clonotype was counted a few times. The chain carries TRBV5-1 and TRBJ2-3; TRBD2 matches 8 bases. The CDR3 length is 15 residues. V lost 4 bases, J lost 6 bases, and 10 bases stayed unmatched. In germline, CDR1 is SGHRS, CDR2 YFSETQ. The CDR3 DNA reads TGCGCCAGCAGCCGCCGGGGGGGAACGATGGATACGCAGTATTTT. Encoded protein: CASSRRGGTMDTQYF.

V is TRBV7-8 and J is TRBJ1-5; possibly TRBD1 for D (6 bases). Germline values: CDR1 SGHVS, CDR2 FQNEAQ. The CDR3 is 14 amino acids. V lost 4 bases to trimming and J lost 0 bases, with 7 bases between them. CDR3 residues: CASSSDSSNQPQHF. The CDR3 DNA follows: TGTGCCAGCAGCTCGGACAGTAGCAATCAGCCCCAGCATTTT.

The CDR3 reads CAISRTETNEKLFF. CDR3 nucleotides: TGTGCCATCAGTCGGACGGAAACTAATGAAAAACTGTTTTTT. The V and J genes are TRBV10-3 and TRBJ1-4; D is uncertain. Germline loops: CDR1 ENHRY, CDR2 SYGVKD. Trimming stripped 5 bases from V and 1 base from J, with 8 bases between. The CDR3 loop spans 14 amino acids.

In this sample, this clonotype turned up a few times. The chain couples TRBV6-2 or TRBV6-3 to TRBJ2-6; the match to TRBD1 covers 7 bases. CDR1 MNHEY and CDR2 SVGEGT come from the germline V gene. The CDR3 is 16 amino acids. Trimming cost V 2 bases and J 2 bases; bases outside gene matches: 3. CDR3 in amino acids: CASSYPGTAGANVLTF. CDR3 DNA sequence: TGTGCCAGCAGTTACCCTGGGACAGCTGGGGCCAACGTCCTGACTTTC.

The rearrangement links TRBV9 to TRBJ2-1; D gene ambiguous. The CDR3 loop spans 15 amino acids. V was pared by 0 bases and J by 5 bases, with 12 bases between. Germline V gives CDR1 SGDLS, CDR2 YYNGEE. The CDR3 DNA is TGTGCCAGCAGCGTAGATCTGGGATGGAACAATGAGCAGTTCTTC. Protein product: CASSVDLGWNNEQFF.

The chain links TRBV10-3 to TRBJ1-5; D unresolved. V was pared by 5 bases and J by 7 bases, with 18 bases between. The CDR3 has 15 amino acids. Germline assignment: CDR1 ENHRY and CDR2 SYGVKD. CDR3 protein: CAISPKGLGGQPQHF. The CDR3 DNA sequence: TGTGCCATCAGTCCGAAGGGCCTAGGCGGACAGCCCCAGCATTTT.

The CDR3 bases are TGTGCCAGCAGCCCCCAGACTAGCGGGGTTGTAAATGAGCAGTTCTTC. It codes for CASSPQTSGVVNEQFF. The gene calls are TRBV13 and TRBJ2-1; 11 positions agree with TRBD2. J was trimmed by 7 bases and V by 5 bases; bases with no gene match: 10. Looked up from germline, CDR1 is PRHDT and CDR2 is FYEKMQ (reference sequence). The CDR3 consists of 16 residues.

The J gene is TRBJ2-7, the V gene TRBV3-1, with 8 bases matching TRBD1. The CDR3 totals 15 residues. Germline V gene sequence: CDR1 LGHDT, CDR2 YNNKEL (reference sequence). V shed 1 base and J 2 bases; nucleotides not matched to a gene: 4. In DNA, the CDR3 is TGTGCCAGCAGCCAAGCTGGACAGGGCCCCTACGAGCAGTACTTC. It encodes CASSQAGQGPYEQYF.

The chain recombines TRBV12-3 or TRBV12-4 with TRBJ2-2; the D call may be TRBD1 or TRBD2 (5 bases each). Deletions cut 7 bases from V and 0 bases from J, with 12 bases between. The CDR3 totals 15 residues. CDR3 residues: CASKRDGANTGELFF. The CDR3 DNA follows: TGTGCCAGCAAAAGGGACGGAGCGAACACCGGGGAGCTGTTTTTT.

J is TRBJ2-2 and V is TRBV5-1; 10 nucleotides line up with TRBD1. This CDR3 has 15 residues. Per germline, CDR1 SGHRS and CDR2 YFSETQ. The J segment lost 4 bases and the V segment lost 4 bases, leaving 4 bases of the junction unmatched. The CDR3: CASSNGTGVTGELFF. CDR3 nucleotides: TGCGCCAGCAGCAACGGGACAGGGGTCACCGGGGAGCTGTTTTTT.

The CDR3 region is CASSPQGGLSYNEQFF. The CDR3 region has the DNA TGTGCCAGCTCACCACAAGGGGGTTTGTCCTACAATGAGCAGTTCTTC. The chain uses TRBV18 and TRBJ2-1; D possibly corresponds to TRBD1 (6 bases). Between the trimmed V and J ends, which lost 1 base and 1 base, there was a span of 11 bases. This CDR3 contains 16 residues. Germline V lookup: CDR1 KGHSH, CDR2 LQKENI.

The chain combines TRBV12-3 or TRBV12-4 with TRBJ1-4; no definite D call. The CDR3 is made up of 13 amino acids. Trimming cost V 3 bases and J 7 bases, with 9 bases left between them. In DNA, the CDR3 is TGTGCCAGCAGTTTCCGACAAAGTGAAAAACTGTTTTTT. Its translation is CASSFRQSEKLFF.

The V call is TRBV5-1, the J call TRBJ1-1; no clear D gene. Looked up from germline, CDR1 is SGHRS and CDR2 is YFSETQ. The CDR3 is made up of 14 amino acids. Trimming took off 1 base at V and 1 base at J, with 8 bases between the two ends. DNA for the CDR3: TGCGCCAGCAGCTTGCAAATCGAGAACACTGAAGCTTTCTTT. Protein product: CASSLQIENTEAFF.

The gene calls are TRBV20-1 and TRBJ2-3; TRBD2 matches at 10 bases. The germline V gene has CDR1 DFQATT and CDR2 SNEGSKA (reference sequence). With V trimmed by 7 bases and J by 0 bases, 4 bases remained unmatched. The CDR3 loop spans 14 amino acids. The CDR3 spells CSGNSGGSTDTQYF. The CDR3 DNA is TGCAGTGGCAATAGCGGGGGGAGCACAGATACGCAGTATTTT.

This chain joins TRBV20-1 and TRBJ2-3; D is unclear. Between the trimmed V and J ends, which lost 1 base and 7 bases, there was a span of 15 bases. In germline, CDR1 is DFQATT, CDR2 SNEGSKA (reference sequence). The CDR3 consists of 14 residues. In DNA form, the CDR3 reads TGCAGTGCTAGAGCGGGTAGTTCCGTTTATACGCAGTATTTT. It encodes CSARAGSSVYTQYF.

This clonotype was detected a few times. The chain couples TRBV5-1 to TRBJ1-2; 10 bases fit TRBD1. Germline values: CDR1 SGHRS, CDR2 YFSETQ. V was clipped by 4 bases and J by 6 bases; unmatched bases: 6. This CDR3 contains 14 residues. The CDR3 sequence is CASSPGGQGDGYTF. CDR3 coding DNA: TGCGCCAGCAGCCCGGGCGGACAGGGGGATGGCTACACCTTC.